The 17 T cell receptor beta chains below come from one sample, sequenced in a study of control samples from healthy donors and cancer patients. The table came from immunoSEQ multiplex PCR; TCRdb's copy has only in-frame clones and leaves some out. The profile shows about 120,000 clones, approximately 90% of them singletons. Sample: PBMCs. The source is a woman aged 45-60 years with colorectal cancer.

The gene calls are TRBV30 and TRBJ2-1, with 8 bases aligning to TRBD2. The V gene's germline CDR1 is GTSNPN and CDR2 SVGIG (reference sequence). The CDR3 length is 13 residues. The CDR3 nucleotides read TGTGCTTTAGACGGGACTAGTGGCAATGAGCAGTTCTTC. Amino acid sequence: CALDGTSGNEQFF. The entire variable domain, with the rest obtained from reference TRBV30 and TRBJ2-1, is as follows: SQTIHQWPATLVQPVGSPLSLECTVEGTSNPNLYWYRQAAGRGLQLLFYSVGIGQISSEVPQNLSASRPQDRQFILSSKKLLLSDSGFYLCALDGTSGNEQFFGPGTRLTVL.

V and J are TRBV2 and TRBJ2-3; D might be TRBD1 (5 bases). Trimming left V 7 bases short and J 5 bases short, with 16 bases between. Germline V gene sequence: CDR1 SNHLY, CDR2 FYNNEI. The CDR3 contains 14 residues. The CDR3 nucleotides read TGTGCCAGCATTCAGACCTGGGGCAGAGATACGCAGTATTTT. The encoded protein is CASIQTWGRDTQYF.

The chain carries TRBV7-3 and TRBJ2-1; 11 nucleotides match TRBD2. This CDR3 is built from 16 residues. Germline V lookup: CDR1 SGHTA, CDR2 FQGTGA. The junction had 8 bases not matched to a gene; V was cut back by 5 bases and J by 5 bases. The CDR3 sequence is CASSRDPGLADNEQFF. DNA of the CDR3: TGTGCCAGCAGCCGAGATCCGGGACTAGCGGACAATGAGCAGTTCTTC.

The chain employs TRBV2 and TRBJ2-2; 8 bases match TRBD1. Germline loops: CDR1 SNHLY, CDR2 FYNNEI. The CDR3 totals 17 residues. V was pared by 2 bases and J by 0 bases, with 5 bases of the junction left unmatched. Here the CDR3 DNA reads TGTGCCAGCAGTGAACGGACAGGGTTTGCGAACACCGGGGAGCTGTTTTTT. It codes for CASSERTGFANTGELFF.

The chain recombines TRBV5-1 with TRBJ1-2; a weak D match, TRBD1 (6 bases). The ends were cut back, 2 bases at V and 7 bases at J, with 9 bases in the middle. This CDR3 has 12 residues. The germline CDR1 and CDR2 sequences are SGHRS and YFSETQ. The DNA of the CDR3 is TGCGCCAGCAGCTTTTCCAGGGGTGGCTACACCTTC. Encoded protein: CASSFSRGGYTF.

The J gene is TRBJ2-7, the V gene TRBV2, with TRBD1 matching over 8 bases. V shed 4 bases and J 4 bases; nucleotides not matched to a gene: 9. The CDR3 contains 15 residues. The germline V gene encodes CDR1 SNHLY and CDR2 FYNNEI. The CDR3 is CASSAGTGRLYEQYF. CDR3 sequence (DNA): TGTGCCAGCAGTGCGGGGACAGGAAGGCTATACGAGCAGTACTTC.

CDR3 in DNA: TGTGCCAGCTTGGACAGTGCGGGCTACGAGCAGTACTTC. Translation gives CASLDSAGYEQYF. The chain carries TRBV28 and TRBJ2-7, with D tentatively TRBD1 (6 bases). This CDR3 is built from 13 residues. The V end was cut by 8 bases, the J end by 3 bases, with 14 bases between. From germline, CDR1 is MDHEN and CDR2 SYDVKM.

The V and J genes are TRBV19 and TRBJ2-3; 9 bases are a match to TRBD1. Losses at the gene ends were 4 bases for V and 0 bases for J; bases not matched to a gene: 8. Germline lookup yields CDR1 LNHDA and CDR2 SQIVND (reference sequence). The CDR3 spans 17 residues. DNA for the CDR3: TGTGCCAGTAGTAAAACCAGGGGACAGGGAAGCACAGATACGCAGTATTTT. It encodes CASSKTRGQGSTDTQYF.

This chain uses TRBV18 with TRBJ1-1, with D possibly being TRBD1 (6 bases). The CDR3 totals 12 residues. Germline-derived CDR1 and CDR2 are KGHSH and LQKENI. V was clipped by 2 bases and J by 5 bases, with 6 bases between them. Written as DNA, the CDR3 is TGTGCCAGCTCACCAGGGACAACTGAAGCTTTCTTT. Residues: CASSPGTTEAFF.

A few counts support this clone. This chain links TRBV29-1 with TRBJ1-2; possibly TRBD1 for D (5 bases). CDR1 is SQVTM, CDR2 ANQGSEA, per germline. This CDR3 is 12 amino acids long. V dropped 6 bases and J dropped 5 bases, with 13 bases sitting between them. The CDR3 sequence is CSVTVDPYGYTF. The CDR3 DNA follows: TGCAGCGTGACAGTTGATCCGTATGGCTACACCTTC.

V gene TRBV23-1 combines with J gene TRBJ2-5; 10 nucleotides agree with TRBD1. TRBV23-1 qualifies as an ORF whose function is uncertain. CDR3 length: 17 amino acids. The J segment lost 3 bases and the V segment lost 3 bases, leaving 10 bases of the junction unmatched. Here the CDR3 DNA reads TGCGCCAGCAGTCACTTACTGGGACAGGGGTTTAAAGAGACCCAGTACTTC. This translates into CASSHLLGQGFKETQYF.

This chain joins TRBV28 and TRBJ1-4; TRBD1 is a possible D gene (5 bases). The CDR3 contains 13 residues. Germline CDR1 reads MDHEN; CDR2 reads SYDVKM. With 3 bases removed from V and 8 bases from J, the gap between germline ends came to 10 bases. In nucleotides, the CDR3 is TGTGCCAGCAGTTTGCGGGGGGAGGAAAAACTGTTTTTT. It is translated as CASSLRGEEKLFF.

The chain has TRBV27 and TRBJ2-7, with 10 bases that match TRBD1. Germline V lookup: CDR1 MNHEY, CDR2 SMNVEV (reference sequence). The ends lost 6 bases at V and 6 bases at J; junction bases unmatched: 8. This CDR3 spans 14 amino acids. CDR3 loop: CASRSGTGDPEQYF. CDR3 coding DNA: TGTGCCAGCAGATCCGGGACAGGGGATCCCGAGCAGTACTTC.

The CDR3 DNA is TGTGCCAGCAGTCCCCTTAGCGGGACTGAAGCTTTCTTT. It codes for CASSPLSGTEAFF. The chain recombines TRBV9 with TRBJ1-1, with no clear D. Germline CDR1 reads SGDLS; CDR2 reads YYNGEE. The CDR3 covers 13 residues. Trimming took 5 bases from V and 5 from J, leaving 13 bases between them.

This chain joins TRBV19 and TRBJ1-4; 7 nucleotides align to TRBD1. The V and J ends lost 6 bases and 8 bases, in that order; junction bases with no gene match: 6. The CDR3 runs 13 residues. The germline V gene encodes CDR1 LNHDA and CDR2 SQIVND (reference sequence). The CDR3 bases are TGTGCCAGTAGCACAGGGGATGGGGAAAAACTGTTTTTT. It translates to CASSTGDGEKLFF.

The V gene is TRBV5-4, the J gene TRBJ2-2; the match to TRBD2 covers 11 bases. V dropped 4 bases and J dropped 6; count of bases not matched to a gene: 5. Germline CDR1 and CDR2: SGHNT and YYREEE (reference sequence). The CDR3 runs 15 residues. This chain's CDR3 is CASSDSGGAPGELFF. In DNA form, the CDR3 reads TGTGCCAGCAGCGATAGCGGGGGGGCCCCCGGGGAGCTGTTTTTT.

CDR3 loop: CASSPEGGMNTEAFF. The CDR3 region has the DNA TGTGCCAGCAGCCCCGAGGGGGGCATGAACACTGAAGCTTTCTTT. The chain uses TRBV9 and TRBJ1-1; maybe TRBD1 (6 bases). Germline CDR1 SGDLS, CDR2 YYNGEE. V was clipped by 4 bases and J by 0 bases, with 13 bases between them. This CDR3 comprises 15 residues.